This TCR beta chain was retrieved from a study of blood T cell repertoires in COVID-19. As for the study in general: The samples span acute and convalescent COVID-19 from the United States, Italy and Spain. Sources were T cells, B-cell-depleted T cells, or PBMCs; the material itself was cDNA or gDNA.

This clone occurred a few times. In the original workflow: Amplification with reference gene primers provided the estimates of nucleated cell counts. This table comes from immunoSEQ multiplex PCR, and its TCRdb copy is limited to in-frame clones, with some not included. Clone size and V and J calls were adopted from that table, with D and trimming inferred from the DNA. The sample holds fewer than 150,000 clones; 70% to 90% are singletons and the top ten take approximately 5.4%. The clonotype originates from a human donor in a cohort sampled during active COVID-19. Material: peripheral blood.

In DNA, the CDR3 is TGTGCCAGCAGAAGACAGGGGTCCGATGGCTACACCTTC. Its translation is CASRRQGSDGYTF. The chain combines TRBV6-5 with TRBJ1-2; TRBD1 matches at 8 bases. The J segment lost 6 bases and the V segment lost 6 bases, leaving 6 bases of the junction unmatched. CDR1 MNHEY and CDR2 SVGAGI come from the germline V gene. CDR3 length equals 13 residues.